This entry lists 11 T cell receptor beta chains sequenced from one sample in a study of blood T cell repertoires in COVID-19. Clones were read by immunoSEQ multiplex PCR, and TCRdb kept only the in-frame ones, dropping some. Of 300,000 to 400,000 clones listed, more than 75% are singletons. Sequencing was done on a sample of peripheral blood. Receptors were obtained from a woman in her forties or fifties with COVID-19, enrolled during active disease.

The chain couples TRBV7-2 to TRBJ1-5; the D gene is possibly TRBD1 (6 bases). CDR1 and CDR2 (germline): SGHTA, FQGNSA. Trimming cost V 3 bases and J 8 bases, with 14 bases left between them. This CDR3 region has 14 residues. The CDR3 is CASSFSRGYEPQHF. The CDR3 DNA sequence: TGTGCCAGCAGCTTTTCCAGGGGATATGAGCCCCAGCATTTT.

This clone was counted between two and nine times. This sequence joins TRBV18 and TRBJ1-1; 7 nucleotides align to TRBD1. The CDR3 loop spans 14 amino acids. Germline loops: CDR1 KGHSH, CDR2 LQKENI. V lost 5 bases, J lost 0 bases, and 3 bases stayed unmatched. The DNA for the CDR3 is TGTGCCAGCTCAGGGGACAGAATGAACACTGAAGCTTTCTTT. As protein: CASSGDRMNTEAFF.

The chain has TRBV4-3 and TRBJ2-2, with TRBD2 matching over 8 bases. With 5 bases clipped from V and 7 bases from J, the junction kept 12 bases outside the gene matches. Per germline, CDR1 LGHNA and CDR2 YSLEER. CDR3 length equals 16 residues. The CDR3 nucleotides are TGCGCCAGCAGCTGGGGCGGAGCGGGAGCGGTCGGGGAGCTGTTTTTT. Amino acids: CASSWGGAGAVGELFF.

CDR3 sequence: CAISSDRAGNEQFF. For the CDR3, the DNA is TGTGCCATCAGTTCGGACAGGGCAGGTAATGAGCAGTTCTTC. V gene TRBV10-3 combines with J gene TRBJ2-1; 8 bases are shared with TRBD1. The junction had 7 bases not matched to a gene; V was cut back by 5 bases and J by 7 bases. Germline CDR1 reads ENHRY; CDR2 reads SYGVKD. The CDR3 consists of 14 residues.

The rearrangement joins TRBV6-5 to TRBJ2-7; 7 nucleotides line up with TRBD2. CDR1 and CDR2 from the germline V gene are MNHEY and SVGAGI. The CDR3 consists of 16 residues. The ends lost 0 bases at V and 0 bases at J; junction bases unmatched: 5. The CDR3 loop is CASSYSLLAISYEQYF. The CDR3 nucleotides read TGTGCCAGCAGTTACTCCCTACTAGCGATCTCCTACGAGCAGTACTTC.

This clone was recorded once. The J gene is TRBJ2-1, the V gene TRBV28; weak D call: TRBD2 (5 bases). The CDR3 consists of 13 residues. CDR1 is MDHEN, CDR2 SYDVKM, per germline. V gave up 2 bases and J gave up 3 bases, with 5 bases separating them. CDR3 sequence: CASSLDYYNEQFF. The CDR3 DNA reads TGTGCCAGCAGTTTAGACTACTACAATGAGCAGTTCTTC.

J is TRBJ2-4 and V is TRBV4-1; D is possibly TRBD1 (5 bases). The length of the CDR3 is 15 residues. Trimming took off 4 bases at V and 0 bases at J, with 10 bases between the two ends. Germline V gives CDR1 MGHRA, CDR2 YSYEKL. The CDR3 DNA is TGCGCCAGCAGCCCTTTGACAGTAGCCAAAAACATTCAGTACTTC. Encoded protein: CASSPLTVAKNIQYF.

The gene calls are TRBV5-1 and TRBJ2-1; the match to TRBD2 covers 14 bases. This CDR3 has 16 amino acids. V lost 7 bases, J lost 9 bases, and 12 bases stayed unmatched. Germline-derived CDR1 and CDR2 are SGHRS and YFSETQ. CDR3 sequence (DNA): TGCGCCAGCGTCCCGCAAGGGACTAGCGGGAGAGGTGAGCAGTTCTTC. Its translation is CASVPQGTSGRGEQFF.

This chain links TRBV19 with TRBJ2-2; 10 nucleotides line up with TRBD2. Per germline, CDR1 LNHDA and CDR2 SQIVND (reference sequence). The length of the CDR3 is 16 residues. The trim removed 10 bases at V and 4 bases at J, leaving 12 bases unmatched. CDR3 protein: CATGTSGMWGTGELFF. The CDR3 DNA follows: TGTGCCACCGGTACTAGCGGGATGTGGGGCACCGGGGAGCTGTTTTTT.

The rearrangement joins TRBV6-5 to TRBJ1-1, with a tentative D call TRBD1 (5 bases). Germline values: CDR1 MNHEY, CDR2 SVGAGI. V dropped 5 bases and J dropped 4 bases, with 11 bases sitting between them. This CDR3 contains 13 residues. This chain's CDR3 is CASSKGQFTEAFF. For the CDR3, the DNA is TGTGCCAGCAGTAAGGGGCAGTTCACTGAAGCTTTCTTT.

The V and J genes are TRBV28 and TRBJ1-5; 10 positions match TRBD1. The V gene end was trimmed by 4 bases and the J gene end by 0 bases; junction bases not matched to a gene: 12. CDR1 and CDR2 from the germline V gene are MDHEN and SYDVKM. The length of the CDR3 is 19 residues. DNA for the CDR3: TGTGCCAGCAGTTACCCAATCGGACAGGGGGTATATAGCAATCAGCCCCAGCATTTT. Amino acids: CASSYPIGQGVYSNQPQHF.